The rows below give T cell receptor beta chains drawn from one sample of a study of blood T cells in healthy people across ages. Via MiXCR, TCRdb re-called the 5' RACE reads, giving one row per CDR3 protein. The sample yields fewer than 600,000 distinct CDR3 sequences, around 27% seen once. This sample also belongs to another study, concerning T cells of mothers and their children.

The sample was blood. The receptor set was obtained from a boy younger than 10 in good health. CDR3s include the opening cysteine and the closing phenylalanine or tryptophan. D genes are given only for firm matches. Clone size, where shown, is once, few, many, or a class for clones that have expanded.

cdr3_aa	cdr3_nt	v_call	d_call	j_call	clone_size
CASSKNVGVGDEQYF	TGTGCCAGCAGCAAGAATGTAGGGGTAGGTGACGAGCAGTACTTC	TRBV2	-	TRBJ2-7	few
CASSAGWGEGRETQYF	TGTGCCAGCAGCGCGGGATGGGGGGAGGGCCGCGAGACCCAGTACTTC	TRBV9	TRBD2	TRBJ2-5	-
CSAREITGVGYTF	TGCAGTGCTAGAGAGATTACAGGGGTTGGCTACACCTTC	TRBV20-1	TRBD1	TRBJ1-2	few
CASSFSYGTYTGELFF	TGTGCCAGCAGCTTTTCTTACGGGACTTACACCGGGGAGCTGTTTTTT	TRBV7-6	-	TRBJ2-2	few
CASSGLAGGETQYF	TGCGCCAGCAGCGGACTAGCGGGAGGAGAGACCCAGTACTTC	TRBV10-2	TRBD2	TRBJ2-5	many
CSAPLNPGEQFF	TGCAGTGCTCCCCTAAACCCGGGTGAGCAGTTCTTC	TRBV20-1	-	TRBJ2-1	-
CASSLIVAGEQYF	TGTGCCAGCAGCTTAATAGTGGCCGGCGAGCAGTACTTC	TRBV7-2	-	TRBJ2-7	-
CASRAGTQRPGTNSGGGYSTQYF	TGTGCCAGCAGAGCCGGGACTCAACGTCCCGGGACTAATTCGGGAGGGGGTTATAGTACGCAGTATTTT	TRBV2	TRBD2	TRBJ2-3	few
CSVGTGLDYGYTF	TGCAGCGTTGGTACAGGGTTGGACTATGGCTACACCTTC	TRBV29-1	-	TRBJ1-2	few
CSAGTRETQCF	TGCAGCGCAGGAACCAGGGAGACCCAGTGCTTC	TRBV29-1	-	TRBJ2-5	-
CASSLGPGGLPSYNEQFF	TGTGCCAGCAGCTTAGGTCCGGGTGGCCTTCCCTCCTACAATGAGCAGTTCTTC	TRBV7-8	-	TRBJ2-1	once
CASSSRGRVLDTQYF	TGTGCCAGCAGCTCGCGGGGGAGAGTTCTGGATACGCAGTATTTT	TRBV11-1	TRBD2	TRBJ2-3	-
CASSQDPMGEQYF	TGCGCCAGCAGCCAAGATCCGATGGGGGAGCAGTACTTC	TRBV4-3	-	TRBJ2-7	-
CAGSEGEKETQYF	TGTGCCGGCAGCGAGGGGGAGAAAGAGACCCAGTACTTC	TRBV6-2/TRBV6-3	-	TRBJ2-5	few
CSARDGARETQYF	TGCAGTGCTAGAGACGGAGCTCGGGAGACCCAGTACTTC	TRBV20-1	-	TRBJ2-5	-